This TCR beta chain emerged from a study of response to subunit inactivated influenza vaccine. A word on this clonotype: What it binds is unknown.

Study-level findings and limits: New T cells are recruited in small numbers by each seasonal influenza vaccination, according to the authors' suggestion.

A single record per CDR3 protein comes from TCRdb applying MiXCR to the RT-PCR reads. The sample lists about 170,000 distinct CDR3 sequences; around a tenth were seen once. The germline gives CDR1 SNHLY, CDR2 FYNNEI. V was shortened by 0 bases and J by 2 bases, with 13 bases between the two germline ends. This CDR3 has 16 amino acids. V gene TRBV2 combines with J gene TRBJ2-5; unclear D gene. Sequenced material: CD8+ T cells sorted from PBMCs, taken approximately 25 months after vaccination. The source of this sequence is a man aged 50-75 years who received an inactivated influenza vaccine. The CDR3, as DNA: TGTGCCAGCAGTGAAGCGGCTGGGTCTGCACAAGAGACCCAGTACTTC. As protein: CASSEAAGSAQETQYF.